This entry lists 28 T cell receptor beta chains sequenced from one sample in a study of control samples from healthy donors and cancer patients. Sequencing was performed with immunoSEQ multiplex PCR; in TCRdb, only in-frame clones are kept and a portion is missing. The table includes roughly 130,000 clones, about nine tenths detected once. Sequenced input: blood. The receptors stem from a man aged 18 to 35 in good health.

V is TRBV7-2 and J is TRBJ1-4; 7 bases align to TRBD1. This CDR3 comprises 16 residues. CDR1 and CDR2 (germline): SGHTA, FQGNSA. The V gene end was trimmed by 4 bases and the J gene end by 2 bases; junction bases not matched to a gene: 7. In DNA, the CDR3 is TGTGCCAGCAGCTGGCCCACACAGGGGACTAATGAAAAACTGTTTTTT. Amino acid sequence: CASSWPTQGTNEKLFF.

The CDR3 spells CASSLLLAPGGETQYF. CDR3 DNA: TGTGCCAGCAGCTTACTACTAGCCCCTGGGGGAGAGACCCAGTACTTC. The chain uses TRBV7-9 and TRBJ2-5; D may be TRBD2 (6 bases). Trimming removed 2 bases at V and 4 bases at J, with 17 bases between. From germline, CDR1 is SEHNR and CDR2 FQNEAQ (reference sequence). The CDR3 length is 16 residues.

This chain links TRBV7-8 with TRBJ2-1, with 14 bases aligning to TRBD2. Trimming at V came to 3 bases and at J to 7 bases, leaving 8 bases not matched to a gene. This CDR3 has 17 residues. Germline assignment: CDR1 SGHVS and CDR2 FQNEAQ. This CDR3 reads CASSFYGTSGSRNEQFF. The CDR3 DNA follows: TGTGCCAGCAGCTTCTATGGGACTAGCGGGAGTAGGAATGAGCAGTTCTTC.

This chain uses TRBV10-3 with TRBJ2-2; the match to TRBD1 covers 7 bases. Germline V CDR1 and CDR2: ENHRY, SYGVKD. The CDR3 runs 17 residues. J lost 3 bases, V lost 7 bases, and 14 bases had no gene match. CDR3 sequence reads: CAINEIPGQPDTGELFF. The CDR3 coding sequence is TGTGCCATCAACGAAATACCGGGACAGCCCGACACCGGGGAGCTGTTTTTT.

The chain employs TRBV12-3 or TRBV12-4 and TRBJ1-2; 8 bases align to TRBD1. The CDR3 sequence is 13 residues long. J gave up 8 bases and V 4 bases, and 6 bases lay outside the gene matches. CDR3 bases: TGTGCCAGCAGTTCCCAGGGGGCATTGGGCTACACCTTC. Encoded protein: CASSSQGALGYTF.

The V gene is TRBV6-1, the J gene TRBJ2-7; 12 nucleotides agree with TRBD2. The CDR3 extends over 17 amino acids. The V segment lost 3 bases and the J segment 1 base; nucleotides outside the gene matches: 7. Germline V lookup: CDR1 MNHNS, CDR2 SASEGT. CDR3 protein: CASSDETSGGLSYEQYF. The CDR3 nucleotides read TGTGCCAGCAGTGATGAAACTAGCGGGGGGTTATCCTACGAGCAGTACTTC.

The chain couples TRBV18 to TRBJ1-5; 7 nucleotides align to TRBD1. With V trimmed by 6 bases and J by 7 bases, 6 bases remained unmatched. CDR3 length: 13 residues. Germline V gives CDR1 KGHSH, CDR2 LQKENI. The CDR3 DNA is TGTGCCAGCTCGCTCGACAGGGACCAGCCCCAGCATTTT. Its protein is CASSLDRDQPQHF.

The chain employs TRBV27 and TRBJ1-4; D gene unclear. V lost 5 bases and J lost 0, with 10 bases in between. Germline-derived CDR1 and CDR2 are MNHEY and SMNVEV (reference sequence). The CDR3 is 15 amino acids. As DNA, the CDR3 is TGTGCCAGCAGTGCCCAATTAACAACTAATGAAAAACTGTTTTTT. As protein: CASSAQLTTNEKLFF.

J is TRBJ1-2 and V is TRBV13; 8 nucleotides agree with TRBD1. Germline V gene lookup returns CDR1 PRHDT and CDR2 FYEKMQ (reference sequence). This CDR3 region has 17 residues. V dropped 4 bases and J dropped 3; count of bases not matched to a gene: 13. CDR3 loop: CASSYGARTGPHYGYTF. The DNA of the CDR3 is TGTGCCAGCAGCTACGGCGCTCGGACAGGGCCACACTATGGCTACACCTTC.

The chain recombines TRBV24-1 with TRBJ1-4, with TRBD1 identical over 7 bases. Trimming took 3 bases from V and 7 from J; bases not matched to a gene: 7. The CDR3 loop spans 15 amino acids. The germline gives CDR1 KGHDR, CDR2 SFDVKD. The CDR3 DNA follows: TGTGCCACCAGTGATCCTCGGGCAGGGGGTGAAAAACTGTTTTTT. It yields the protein CATSDPRAGGEKLFF.

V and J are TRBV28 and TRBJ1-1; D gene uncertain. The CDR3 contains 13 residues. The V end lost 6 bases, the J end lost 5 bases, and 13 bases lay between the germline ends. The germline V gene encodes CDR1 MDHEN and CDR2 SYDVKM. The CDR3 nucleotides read TGTGCCAGCAGGAGAAGGGCCGAGACTGAAGCTTTCTTT. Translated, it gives CASRRRAETEAFF.

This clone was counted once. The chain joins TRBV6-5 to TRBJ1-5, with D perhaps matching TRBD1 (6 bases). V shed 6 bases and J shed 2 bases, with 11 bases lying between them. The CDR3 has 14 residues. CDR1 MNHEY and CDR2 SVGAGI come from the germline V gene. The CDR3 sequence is CASSAAGGNQPQHF. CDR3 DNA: TGTGCCAGCAGCGCTGCAGGGGGCAATCAGCCCCAGCATTTT.

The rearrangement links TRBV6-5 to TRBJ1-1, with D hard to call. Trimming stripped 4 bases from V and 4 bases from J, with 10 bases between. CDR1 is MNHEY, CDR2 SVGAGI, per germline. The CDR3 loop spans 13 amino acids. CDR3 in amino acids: CASSSSGFTEAFF. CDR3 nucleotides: TGTGCCAGCAGTTCCAGCGGGTTCACTGAAGCTTTCTTT.

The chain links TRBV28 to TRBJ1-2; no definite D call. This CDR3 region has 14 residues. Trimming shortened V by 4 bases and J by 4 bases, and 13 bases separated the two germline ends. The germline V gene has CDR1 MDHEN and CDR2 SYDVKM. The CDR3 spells CASSSPATFYGYTF. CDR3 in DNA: TGTGCCAGCAGTTCCCCGGCGACGTTCTATGGCTACACCTTC.

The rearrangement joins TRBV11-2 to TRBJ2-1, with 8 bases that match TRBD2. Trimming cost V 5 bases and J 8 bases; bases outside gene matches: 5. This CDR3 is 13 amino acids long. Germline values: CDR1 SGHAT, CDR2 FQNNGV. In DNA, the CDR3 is TGTGCCAGCAGCCCAGGACTAGCTTATGAGCAGTTCTTC. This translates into CASSPGLAYEQFF.

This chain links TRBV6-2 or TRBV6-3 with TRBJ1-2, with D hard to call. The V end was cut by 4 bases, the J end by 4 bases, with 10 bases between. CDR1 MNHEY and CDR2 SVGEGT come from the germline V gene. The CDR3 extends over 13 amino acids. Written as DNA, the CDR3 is TGTGCCAGCAGTTCCCGAGCCGGCTATGGCTACACCTTC. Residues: CASSSRAGYGYTF.

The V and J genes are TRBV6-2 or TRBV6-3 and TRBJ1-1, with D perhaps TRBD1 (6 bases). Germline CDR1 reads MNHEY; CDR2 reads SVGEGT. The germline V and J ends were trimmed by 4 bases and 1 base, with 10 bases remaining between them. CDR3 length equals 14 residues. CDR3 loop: CASSSLGGNTEAFF. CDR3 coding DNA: TGTGCCAGCAGTTCCCTAGGGGGGAACACTGAAGCTTTCTTT.

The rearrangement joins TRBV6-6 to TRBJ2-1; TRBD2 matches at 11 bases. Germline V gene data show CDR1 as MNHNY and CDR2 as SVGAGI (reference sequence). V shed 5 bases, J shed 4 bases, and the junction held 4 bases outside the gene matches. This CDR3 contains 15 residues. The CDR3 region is CASSGSGGAYNEQFF. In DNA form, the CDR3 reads TGTGCCAGCAGTGGTAGCGGGGGGGCATACAATGAGCAGTTCTTC.

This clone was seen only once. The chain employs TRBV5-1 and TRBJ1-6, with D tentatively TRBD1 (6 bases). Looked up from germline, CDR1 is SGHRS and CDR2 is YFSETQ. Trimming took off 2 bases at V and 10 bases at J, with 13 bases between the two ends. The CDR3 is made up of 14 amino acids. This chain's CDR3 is CASSLEGGGSPLHF. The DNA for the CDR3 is TGCGCCAGCAGCTTAGAGGGGGGGGGCTCACCCCTCCACTTT.

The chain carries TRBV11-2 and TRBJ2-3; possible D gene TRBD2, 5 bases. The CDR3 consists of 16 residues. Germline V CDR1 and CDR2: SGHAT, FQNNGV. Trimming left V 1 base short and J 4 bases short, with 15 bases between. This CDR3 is CASSLVWRRPPDTQYF. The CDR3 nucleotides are TGTGCCAGCAGCTTAGTGTGGAGGAGGCCCCCAGATACGCAGTATTTT.

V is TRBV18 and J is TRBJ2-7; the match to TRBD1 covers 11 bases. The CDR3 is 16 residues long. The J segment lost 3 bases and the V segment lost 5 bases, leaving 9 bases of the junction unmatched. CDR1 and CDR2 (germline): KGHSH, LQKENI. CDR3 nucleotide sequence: TGTGCCAGCTCAACCGGGACAGGGGGGACGGGCTACGAGCAGTACGTC. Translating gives CASSTGTGGTGYEQYV.

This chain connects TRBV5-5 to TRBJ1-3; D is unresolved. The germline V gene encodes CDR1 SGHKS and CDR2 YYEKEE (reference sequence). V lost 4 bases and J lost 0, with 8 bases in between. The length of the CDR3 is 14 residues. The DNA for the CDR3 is TGTGCCAGCAGCACTGCCGCCTCTGGAAACACCATATATTTT. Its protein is CASSTAASGNTIYF.

Here the CDR3 reads CASSQEWRTGYYNEQFF. The CDR3 coding sequence is TGTGCCAGCAGCCAAGAATGGAGGACAGGGTACTACAATGAGCAGTTCTTC. The chain recombines TRBV4-2 with TRBJ2-1; the match to TRBD1 covers 8 bases. The CDR3 contains 17 residues. From germline, CDR1 is LGHNA and CDR2 YNFKEQ. V dropped 0 bases and J dropped 3; count of bases not matched to a gene: 7.

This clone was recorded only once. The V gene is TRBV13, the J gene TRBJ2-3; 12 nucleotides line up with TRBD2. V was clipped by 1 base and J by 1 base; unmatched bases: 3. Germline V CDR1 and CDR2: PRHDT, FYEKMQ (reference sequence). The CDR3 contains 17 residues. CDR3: CASSLEASGRGTDTQYF. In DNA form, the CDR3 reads TGTGCCAGCAGCTTAGAGGCTAGCGGGAGGGGCACAGATACGCAGTATTTT.

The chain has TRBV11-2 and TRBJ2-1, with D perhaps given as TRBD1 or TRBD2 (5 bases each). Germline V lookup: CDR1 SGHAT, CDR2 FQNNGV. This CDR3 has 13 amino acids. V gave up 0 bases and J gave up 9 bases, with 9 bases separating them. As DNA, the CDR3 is TGTGCCAGCAGCTTAGACTTTGGGGGTGAGCAGTTCTTC. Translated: CASSLDFGGEQFF.

The CDR3 spells CASSLHYLSGISTGELFF. The CDR3 DNA reads as TGTGCCAGCAGCTTACACTATTTGTCGGGAATCTCCACCGGGGAGCTGTTTTTT. The chain joins TRBV13 to TRBJ2-2; a possible D gene is TRBD2 (5 bases). The CDR3 sequence is 18 residues long. The V gene's germline CDR1 is PRHDT and CDR2 FYEKMQ (reference sequence). Trimming removed 2 bases from V and 4 bases from J, with 20 bases in between.

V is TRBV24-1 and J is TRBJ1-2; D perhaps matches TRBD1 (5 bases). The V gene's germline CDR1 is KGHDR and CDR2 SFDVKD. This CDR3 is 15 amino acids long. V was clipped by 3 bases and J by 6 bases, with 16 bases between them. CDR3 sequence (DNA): TGTGCCACCAGTGATCATGACAGTGTCCCAGATGGCTACACCTTC. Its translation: CATSDHDSVPDGYTF.

Here the CDR3 reads CASTGQGTDTQYF. CDR3 DNA sequence: TGTGCCAGCACCGGACAGGGAACAGATACGCAGTATTTT. The J gene is TRBJ2-3, the V gene TRBV2; 8 nucleotides match TRBD1. Germline CDR1 and CDR2: SNHLY and FYNNEI. This CDR3 is built from 13 residues. The V gene end was trimmed by 7 bases and the J gene end by 3 bases; junction bases not matched to a gene: 3.